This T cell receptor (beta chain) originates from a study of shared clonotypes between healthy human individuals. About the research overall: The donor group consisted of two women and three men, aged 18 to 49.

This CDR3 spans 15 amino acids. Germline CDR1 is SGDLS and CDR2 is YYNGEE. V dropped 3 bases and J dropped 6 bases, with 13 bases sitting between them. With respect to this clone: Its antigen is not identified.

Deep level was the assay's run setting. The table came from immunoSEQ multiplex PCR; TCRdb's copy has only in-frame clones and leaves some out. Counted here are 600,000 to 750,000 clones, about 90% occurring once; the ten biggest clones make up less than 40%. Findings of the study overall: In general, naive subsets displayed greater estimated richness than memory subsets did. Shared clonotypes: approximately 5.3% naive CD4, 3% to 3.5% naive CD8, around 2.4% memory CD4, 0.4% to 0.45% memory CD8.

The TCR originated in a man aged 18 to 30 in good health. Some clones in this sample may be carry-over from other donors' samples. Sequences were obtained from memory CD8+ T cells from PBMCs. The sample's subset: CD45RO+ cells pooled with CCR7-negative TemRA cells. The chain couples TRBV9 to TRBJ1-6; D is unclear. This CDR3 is CASSALPGVNSPLHF. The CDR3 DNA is TGTGCCAGCAGCGCCTTACCGGGAGTTAATTCACCCCTCCACTTT.